This TCR beta chain was captured in a study of T cell responses to AZD1222 COVID-19 vaccine. Looking at the study overall: It was second doses at about 4 or about 12 weeks that were pooled. The study's findings and limits: With dominance at 160-218 and 743-854, vaccine-associated CD4 TCRs spanned spike. Nearly half of spike-specific TCRs reportedly target variant regions that are unmutated in the B.1.351 and B.1.1.7 variants. Receipt of two AZD1222 doses was followed by a rise in Spike-specific TCR breadth and depth.

With respect to this clone: Antigen unknown.

The method was immunoSEQ multiplex PCR; TCRdb's version includes in-frame clones alone and lacks a portion of them. Seen here are about 110,000 clones, 90% to 95% observed once, and the top ten hold 2.2%. The V end lost 1 base, the J end lost 2 bases, and 15 bases lay between the germline ends. Germline V lookup: CDR1 SGHRS, CDR2 YFSETQ. CDR3 length: 16 residues. The receptor was derived from an adult in good health. This specimen consisted of peripheral blood, obtained on day 0 of AZD1222 vaccination. This chain links TRBV5-1 with TRBJ1-1, with D possibly being TRBD1 (6 bases). Here the CDR3 DNA reads TGCGCCAGCAGCTTGTGGGGAGTGGGGGCCAACACTGAAGCTTTCTTT. Translating it yields CASSLWGVGANTEAFF. Full variable domain (remainder filled in from reference TRBV5-1 and TRBJ1-1): KAGVTQTPRYLIKTRGQQVTLSCSPISGHRSVSWYQQTPGQGLQFLFEYFSETQRNKGNFPGRFSGRQFSNSRSEMNVSTLELGDSALYLCASSLWGVGANTEAFFGQGTRLTVV.